This T cell receptor (beta chain) was identified during a study of long-term antiretroviral therapy in people with HIV. The CDR3 totals 15 residues. From germline, CDR1 is SGHRS and CDR2 YFSETQ. After removal of 3 bases from V and 6 bases from J, the junction contained 10 bases not matched to a gene. Investigators performed immunoSEQ version v3.0 at survey level. Using immunoSEQ multiplex PCR, the repertoire was profiled, and TCRdb retains in-frame clones only, with some absent. Here the sample spans fewer than 45,000 clones, approximately 84% being singletons. The source material was unsorted PBMCs, sampled 2.8 years before starting antiretroviral therapy. The source is a woman in her thirties with HIV. The V gene is TRBV5-1, the J gene TRBJ1-2; 8 bases are a match to TRBD1. Written as DNA, the CDR3 is TGCGCCAGCAGCTCGACAGGGGTGGTTTCCGATGGCTACACCTTC. It yields the protein CASSSTGVVSDGYTF.